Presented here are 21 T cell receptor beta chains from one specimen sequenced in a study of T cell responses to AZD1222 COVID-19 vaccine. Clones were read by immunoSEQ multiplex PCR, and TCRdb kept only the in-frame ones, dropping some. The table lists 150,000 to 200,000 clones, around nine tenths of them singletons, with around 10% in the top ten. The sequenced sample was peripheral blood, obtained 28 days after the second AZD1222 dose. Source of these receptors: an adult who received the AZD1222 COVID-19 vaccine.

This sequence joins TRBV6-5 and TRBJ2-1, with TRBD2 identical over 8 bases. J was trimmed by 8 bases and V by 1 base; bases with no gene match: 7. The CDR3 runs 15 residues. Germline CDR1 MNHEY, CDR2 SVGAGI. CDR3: CASSYLRGGRDEQFF. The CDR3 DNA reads TGTGCCAGCAGTTACTTACGGGGGGGCCGGGATGAGCAGTTCTTC.

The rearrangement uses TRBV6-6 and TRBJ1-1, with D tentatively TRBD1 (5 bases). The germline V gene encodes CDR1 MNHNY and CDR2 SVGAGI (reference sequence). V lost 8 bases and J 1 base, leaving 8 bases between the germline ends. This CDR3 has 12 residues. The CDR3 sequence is CASGGGNTEAFF. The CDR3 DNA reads TGTGCCAGCGGCGGGGGGAACACTGAAGCTTTCTTT.

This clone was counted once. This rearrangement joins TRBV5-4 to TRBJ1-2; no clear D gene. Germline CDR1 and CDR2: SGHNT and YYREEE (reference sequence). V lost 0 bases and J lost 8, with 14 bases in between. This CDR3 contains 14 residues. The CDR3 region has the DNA TGTGCCAGCAGCTTGGCGGGAGTAGGTCAAGGCTACACCTTC. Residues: CASSLAGVGQGYTF.

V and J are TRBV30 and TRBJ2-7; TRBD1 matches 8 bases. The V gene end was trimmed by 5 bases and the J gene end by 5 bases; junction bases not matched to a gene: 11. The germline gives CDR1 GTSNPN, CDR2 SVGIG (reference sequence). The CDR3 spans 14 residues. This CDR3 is CAWQVTGEGHEQYF. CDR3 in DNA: TGTGCCTGGCAAGTGACAGGGGAAGGTCACGAGCAGTACTTC.

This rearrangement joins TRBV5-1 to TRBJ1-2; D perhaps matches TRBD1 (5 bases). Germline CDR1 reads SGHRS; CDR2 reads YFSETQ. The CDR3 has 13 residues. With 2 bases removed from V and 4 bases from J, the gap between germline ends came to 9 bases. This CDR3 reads CASSFQDSYGYTF. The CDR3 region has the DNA TGCGCCAGCAGCTTTCAAGACAGCTATGGCTACACCTTC.

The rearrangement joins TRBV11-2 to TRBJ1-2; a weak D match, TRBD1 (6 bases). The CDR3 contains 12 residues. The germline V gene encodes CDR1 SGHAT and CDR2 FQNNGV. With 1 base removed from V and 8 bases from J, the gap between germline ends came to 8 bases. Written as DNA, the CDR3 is TGTGCCAGCAGCTTAGGCAGGGGCGGCTACACCTTC. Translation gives CASSLGRGGYTF.

The CDR3 DNA sequence: TGTGCCAGCAGCCAGGAGATAGACGTGAACATTCAGTACTTC. Translation gives CASSQEIDVNIQYF. The chain combines TRBV4-2 with TRBJ2-4; D unclear. The germline V gene has CDR1 LGHNA and CDR2 YNFKEQ. CDR3 length: 14 residues. Deletions cut 3 bases from V and 7 bases from J, with 13 bases between.

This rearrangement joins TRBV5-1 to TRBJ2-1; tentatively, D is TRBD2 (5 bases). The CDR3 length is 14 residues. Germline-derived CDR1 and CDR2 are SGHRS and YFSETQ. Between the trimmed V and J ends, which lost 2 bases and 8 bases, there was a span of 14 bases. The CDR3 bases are TGCGCCAGCAGCTTAGGAGGCCGTTTTGATGAGCAGTTCTTC. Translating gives CASSLGGRFDEQFF. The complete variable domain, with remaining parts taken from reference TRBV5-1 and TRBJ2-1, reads KAGVTQTPRYLIKTRGQQVTLSCSPISGHRSVSWYQQTPGQGLQFLFEYFSETQRNKGNFPGRFSGRQFSNSRSEMNVSTLELGDSALYLCASSLGGRFDEQFFGPGTRLTVL.

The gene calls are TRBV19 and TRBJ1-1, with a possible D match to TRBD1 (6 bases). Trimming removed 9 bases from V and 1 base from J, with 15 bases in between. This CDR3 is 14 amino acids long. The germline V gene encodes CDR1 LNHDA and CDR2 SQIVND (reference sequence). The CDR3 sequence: CASTSGHENTEAFF. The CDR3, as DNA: TGTGCCAGCACCTCGGGACACGAGAACACTGAAGCTTTCTTT.

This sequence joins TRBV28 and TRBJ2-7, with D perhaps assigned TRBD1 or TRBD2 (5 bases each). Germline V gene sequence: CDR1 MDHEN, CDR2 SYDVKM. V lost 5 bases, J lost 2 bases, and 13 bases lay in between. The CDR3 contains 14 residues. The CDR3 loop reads CASSEDRGTYEQYF. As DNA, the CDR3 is TGTGCCAGCAGTGAGGACCGGGGCACCTACGAGCAGTACTTC.

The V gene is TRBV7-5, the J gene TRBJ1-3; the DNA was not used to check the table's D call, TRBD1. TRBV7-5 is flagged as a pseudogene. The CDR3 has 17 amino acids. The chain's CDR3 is CARYPGTGTSSGNTIYF. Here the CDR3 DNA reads TGTGCCAGATATCCCGGGACAGGGACAAGCTCTGGAAACACCATATATTTT.

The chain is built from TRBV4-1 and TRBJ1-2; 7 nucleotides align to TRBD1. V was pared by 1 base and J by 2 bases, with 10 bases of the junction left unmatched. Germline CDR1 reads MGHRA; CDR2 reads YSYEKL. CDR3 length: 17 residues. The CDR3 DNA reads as TGCGCCAGCAGCCAAGCCTCCGGACAGGTACTGAACTATGGCTACACCTTC. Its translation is CASSQASGQVLNYGYTF.

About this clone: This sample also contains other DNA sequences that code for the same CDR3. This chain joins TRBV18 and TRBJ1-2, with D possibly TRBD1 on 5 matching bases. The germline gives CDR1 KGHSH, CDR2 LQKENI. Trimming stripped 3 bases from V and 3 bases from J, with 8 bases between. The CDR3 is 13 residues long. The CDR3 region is CASSPQGDYGYTF. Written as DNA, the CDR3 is TGTGCCAGCTCACCTCAAGGGGACTATGGCTACACCTTC.

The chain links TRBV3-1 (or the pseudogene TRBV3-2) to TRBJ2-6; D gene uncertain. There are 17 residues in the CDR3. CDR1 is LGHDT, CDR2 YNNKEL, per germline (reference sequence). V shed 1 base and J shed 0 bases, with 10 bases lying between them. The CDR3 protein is CASSQGAPSSGANVLTF. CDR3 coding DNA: TGTGCCAGCAGCCAAGGGGCCCCTAGCTCTGGGGCCAACGTCCTGACTTTC.

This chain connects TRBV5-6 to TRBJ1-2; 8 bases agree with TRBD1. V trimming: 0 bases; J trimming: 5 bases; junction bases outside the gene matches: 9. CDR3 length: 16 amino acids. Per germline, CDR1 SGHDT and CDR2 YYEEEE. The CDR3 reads CASSLGAGQGVYGYTF. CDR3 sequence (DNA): TGTGCCAGCAGCTTGGGGGCCGGACAGGGAGTGTATGGCTACACCTTC.

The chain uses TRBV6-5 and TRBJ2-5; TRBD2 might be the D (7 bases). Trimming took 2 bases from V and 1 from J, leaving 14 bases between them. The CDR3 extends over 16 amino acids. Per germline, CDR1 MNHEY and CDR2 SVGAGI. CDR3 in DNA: TGTGCCAGCAGTTACCGGGGGGCGCTGAGCCAAGAGACCCAGTACTTC. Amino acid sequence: CASSYRGALSQETQYF.

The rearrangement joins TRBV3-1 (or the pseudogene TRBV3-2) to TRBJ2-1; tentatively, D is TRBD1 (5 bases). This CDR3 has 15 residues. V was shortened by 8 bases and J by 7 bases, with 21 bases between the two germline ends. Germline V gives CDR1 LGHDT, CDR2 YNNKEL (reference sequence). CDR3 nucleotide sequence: TGTGCCAGCCGAAGGGGCACCCCACCAGGGAATGAGCAGTTCTTC. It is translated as CASRRGTPPGNEQFF.

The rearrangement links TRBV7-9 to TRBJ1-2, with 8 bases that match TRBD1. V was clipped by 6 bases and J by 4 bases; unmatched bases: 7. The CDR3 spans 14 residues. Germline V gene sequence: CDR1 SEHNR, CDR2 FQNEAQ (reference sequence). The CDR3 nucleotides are TGTGCCAGCAGTCCGACAGGGGATCCCTATGGCTACACCTTC. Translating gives CASSPTGDPYGYTF.

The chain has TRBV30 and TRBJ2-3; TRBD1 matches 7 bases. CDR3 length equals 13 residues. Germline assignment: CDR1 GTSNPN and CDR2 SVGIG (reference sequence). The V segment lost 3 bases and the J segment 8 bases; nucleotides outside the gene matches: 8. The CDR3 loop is CAWRQQGWGTQYF. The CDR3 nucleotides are TGTGCCTGGAGGCAACAGGGGTGGGGTACGCAGTATTTT.

The CDR3 bases are TGCGCCAGCGGCCCTAGCGGGGGAGACACAGATACGCAGTATTTT. It encodes CASGPSGGDTDTQYF. V gene TRBV5-1 combines with J gene TRBJ2-3, with 10 nucleotides matching TRBD2. The CDR3 totals 15 residues. Germline V CDR1 and CDR2: SGHRS, YFSETQ. The V segment lost 7 bases and the J segment 2 bases; nucleotides outside the gene matches: 7.

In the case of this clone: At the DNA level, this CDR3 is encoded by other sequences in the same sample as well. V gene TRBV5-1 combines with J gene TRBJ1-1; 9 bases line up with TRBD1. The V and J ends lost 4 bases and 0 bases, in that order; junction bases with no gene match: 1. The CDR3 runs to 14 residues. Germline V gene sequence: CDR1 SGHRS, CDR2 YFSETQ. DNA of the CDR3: TGCGCCAGCAGCGGGACAGGGCTGAACACTGAAGCTTTCTTT. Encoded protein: CASSGTGLNTEAFF.